The 18 T cell receptor beta chains below all came from one sample that was sequenced in a study of control samples from healthy donors and cancer patients. The repertoire was sequenced with immunoSEQ multiplex PCR; TCRdb's copy has only in-frame clones and lacks some. The sample holds around 140,000 clones; roughly 92% are singletons and the top ten take 4.5% to 7%. The sequenced sample was blood. The receptors come from a young man in good health.

This chain links TRBV11-2 with TRBJ2-5; 13 bases map to TRBD2. The CDR3 length is 18 residues. CDR1 and CDR2 from the germline V gene are SGHAT and FQNNGV. J was trimmed by 5 bases and V by 4 bases; bases with no gene match: 13. For the CDR3, the DNA is TGTGCCAGCAGCTCAAAGGGACTAGCGGGGCTAAAATGGGAGACCCAGTACTTC. This codes for CASSSKGLAGLKWETQYF. The entire variable domain, with the rest obtained from reference TRBV11-2 and TRBJ2-5, is as follows: EAGVAQSPRYKIIEKRQSVAFWCNPISGHATLYWYQQILGQGPKLLIQFQNNGVVDDSQLPKDRFSAERLKGVDSTLKIQPAKLEDSAVYLCASSSKGLAGLKWETQYFGPGTRLLVL.

J is TRBJ1-5 and V is TRBV15; D uncertain. Germline V lookup: CDR1 LNHNV, CDR2 YYDKDF (reference sequence). The V end was cut by 2 bases, the J end by 1 base, with 6 bases between. This CDR3 comprises 14 residues. CDR3 coding DNA: TGTGCCACCAGCAGAACAAGGAGCAATCAGCCCCAGCATTTT. Translated, it gives CATSRTRSNQPQHF.

V and J are TRBV19 and TRBJ1-3, with 8 positions matching TRBD1. The CDR3 totals 16 residues. Trimming cost V 10 bases and J 0 bases; bases outside gene matches: 11. Germline CDR1 LNHDA, CDR2 SQIVND (reference sequence). CDR3 bases: TGTGCCACCCTACCCGACAGGGGAAGCTCTGGAAACACCATATATTTT. It yields the protein CATLPDRGSSGNTIYF.

V usage is TRBV19 and J usage is TRBJ1-1, with D uncertain. The V end was cut by 6 bases, the J end by 1 base, with 12 bases between. The CDR3 has 14 residues. Germline loops: CDR1 LNHDA, CDR2 SQIVND (reference sequence). CDR3 bases: TGTGCCAGTAGAACCCTTACGTGGAACACTGAAGCTTTCTTT. Amino acids: CASRTLTWNTEAFF. Full variable domain (remainder filled in from reference TRBV19 and TRBJ1-1): DGGITQSPKYLFRKEGQNVTLSCEQNLNHDAMYWYRQDPGQGLRLIYYSQIVNDFQKGDIAEGYSVSREKKESFPLTVTSAQKNPTAFYLCASRTLTWNTEAFFGQGTRLTVV.

The gene calls are TRBV13 and TRBJ1-6; the match to TRBD1 covers 9 bases. V shed 5 bases, J shed 9 bases, and the junction held 8 bases outside the gene matches. The CDR3 sequence is 15 residues long. From germline, CDR1 is PRHDT and CDR2 FYEKMQ (reference sequence). The CDR3 here is CASSKQGARISPLHF. The CDR3 nucleotides read TGTGCCAGCAGCAAACAGGGGGCTCGGATTTCACCCCTCCACTTT.

This sequence joins TRBV3-1 (or the pseudogene TRBV3-2) and TRBJ1-2, with D unclear. The V gene lost 1 base and the J gene lost 0 bases, with 9 bases spanning the gap. Germline V gene sequence: CDR1 LGHDT, CDR2 YNNKEL (reference sequence). The CDR3 contains 15 residues. Here the CDR3 DNA reads TGTGCCAGCAGCCAAGGGGCAACGCCTAACTATGGCTACACCTTC. The encoded protein is CASSQGATPNYGYTF.

The rearrangement joins TRBV7-3 to TRBJ2-3, with 7 bases matching TRBD1. Trimming cost V 1 base and J 2 bases; bases outside gene matches: 12. This CDR3 is 18 amino acids long. In germline, CDR1 is SGHTA, CDR2 FQGTGA. The CDR3 is CASSLIHTGTDDTDTQYF. DNA for the CDR3: TGTGCCAGCAGCTTAATCCACACCGGGACAGACGACACAGATACGCAGTATTTT.

V usage is TRBV10-3 and J usage is TRBJ2-3; D is uncertain. Deletions cut 6 bases from V and 2 bases from J, with 9 bases between. This CDR3 is 13 amino acids long. CDR1 is ENHRY, CDR2 SYGVKD, per germline. The CDR3 nucleotides read TGTGCCATCAGCGCTGACCCCACAGATACGCAGTATTTT. Its translation is CAISADPTDTQYF.

DNA for the CDR3: TGTGCTAGTGGCCGATCTTACACTGAAGCTTTCTTT. It encodes CASGRSYTEAFF. The genes are TRBV12-5 and TRBJ1-1; D unclear. Trimming cost V 6 bases and J 3 bases, with 8 bases left between them. Germline V gives CDR1 LGHNT, CDR2 FRNRAP. This CDR3 spans 12 amino acids.

This clone has just one count. The CDR3 DNA is TGTGCCAGCAGCTCCTACTACGAGCAGTACTTC. It translates to CASSSYYEQYF. V gene TRBV5-4 combines with J gene TRBJ2-7; D is ambiguous. The CDR3 contains 11 residues. Germline values: CDR1 SGHNT, CDR2 YYREEE (reference sequence). V lost 3 bases and J lost 3, with 4 bases in between.

The V gene is TRBV21-1, the J gene TRBJ2-1. TRBV21-1 is an annotated pseudogene. The CDR3 is 17 residues long. CDR3: CASSKALEDGLQGKQFF. In DNA, the CDR3 is TGTGCCAGCAGCAAAGCGCTTGAGGACGGCTTGCAAGGGAAGCAGTTCTTC.

The chain joins TRBV3-1 (or the pseudogene TRBV3-2) to TRBJ2-7; 8 positions match TRBD1. Trimming took 4 bases from V and 5 from J; bases not matched to a gene: 7. Germline CDR1 is LGHDT and CDR2 is YNNKEL (reference sequence). The CDR3 contains 14 residues. The CDR3, as DNA: TGTGCCAGCAGCCCGGCGGACAGGGACCACGAGCAGTACTTC. As protein: CASSPADRDHEQYF.

The V gene is TRBV10-3, the J gene TRBJ1-1; possible D gene TRBD1, 6 bases. CDR1 and CDR2 from the germline V gene are ENHRY and SYGVKD. V was shortened by 4 bases and J by 5 bases, with 8 bases between the two germline ends. CDR3 length: 12 residues. The chain's CDR3 is CAISGRGTEAFF. In DNA form, the CDR3 reads TGTGCCATCAGTGGTAGGGGGACTGAAGCTTTCTTT.

The CDR3 loop is CASSISTTGSDGYTF. The CDR3 DNA follows: TGCGCCAGCAGCATCAGCACGACAGGTAGTGATGGCTACACCTTC. V gene TRBV5-1 combines with J gene TRBJ1-2, with a possible D match to TRBD1 (6 bases). CDR3 length equals 15 residues. From germline, CDR1 is SGHRS and CDR2 YFSETQ. Trimming stripped 4 bases from V and 6 bases from J, with 19 bases between.

This clone came up once. DNA for the CDR3: TGTGCCAGCAGCTCGACTAGCGGGGGGCGGGAGACCCAGTACTTC. It specifies CASSSTSGGRETQYF. The gene calls are TRBV5-4 and TRBJ2-5; 13 positions match TRBD2. V dropped 3 bases and J dropped 5; count of bases not matched to a gene: 4. The germline CDR1 and CDR2 sequences are SGHNT and YYREEE (reference sequence). The CDR3 spans 15 residues.

V gene TRBV3-1 (or the pseudogene TRBV3-2) combines with J gene TRBJ2-3; D remains ambiguous. The V and J ends lost 2 bases and 4 bases respectively, with 7 bases between them. Germline V CDR1 and CDR2: LGHDT, YNNKEL (reference sequence). The CDR3 spans 13 residues. The CDR3 DNA is TGTGCCAGCAGCCAATTACTCGCAGATACGCAGTATTTT. Encoded protein: CASSQLLADTQYF.

This clone has just one count. This chain links TRBV19 with TRBJ2-1; 8 positions agree with TRBD2. The length of the CDR3 is 10 residues. CDR1 and CDR2 from the germline V gene are LNHDA and SQIVND (reference sequence). V trimming: 9 bases; J trimming: 8 bases; junction bases outside the gene matches: 0. CDR3 sequence reads: CASGGDEQFF. In nucleotides, the CDR3 is TGTGCCAGCGGGGGGGATGAGCAGTTCTTC.

The chain is built from TRBV29-1 and TRBJ2-7, with 10 nucleotides matching TRBD2. The CDR3 is 15 residues long. With 7 bases clipped from V and 2 bases from J, the junction kept 11 bases outside the gene matches. Looked up from germline, CDR1 is SQVTM and CDR2 is ANQGSEA. The CDR3 region has the DNA TGCAGCGCCGAAGGACTAGCGGACTCCCCCTACGAGCAGTACTTC. It translates to CSAEGLADSPYEQYF.